The 6 T cell receptor beta chains below all came from one sample that was sequenced in a study of Tregs in tolerant kidney transplant recipients. Repertoires were generated with immunoSEQ multiplex PCR, while TCRdb's copy carries only in-frame clones and drops some. Of more than 60,000 clones listed, less than 90% are singletons. The sequencing here drew on CD4+ T cells from blood, taken before the transplant. The receptors were gathered from a human donor who received a combined kidney and bone marrow transplant.

The chain links TRBV7-9 to TRBJ1-1; D is undetermined. The CDR3 totals 11 residues. V lost 5 bases and J lost 3, with 4 bases in between. From germline, CDR1 is SEHNR and CDR2 FQNEAQ (reference sequence). This CDR3 is CASSLHTEAFF. In nucleotides, the CDR3 is TGTGCCAGCAGCCTACACACTGAAGCTTTCTTT.

The genes are TRBV10-3 and TRBJ1-4, with 10 nucleotides matching TRBD1. V trimming: 8 bases; J trimming: 2 bases; junction bases outside the gene matches: 2. Germline-derived CDR1 and CDR2 are ENHRY and SYGVKD. The CDR3 is 14 residues long. The CDR3 sequence is CAIGTGATNEKLFF. CDR3 bases: TGTGCCATCGGGACAGGGGCGACTAATGAAAAACTGTTTTTT.

The rearrangement joins TRBV28 to TRBJ1-5; D not resolved. The V gene's germline CDR1 is MDHEN and CDR2 SYDVKM. The CDR3 has 15 amino acids. Trimming shortened V by 1 base and J by 4 bases, and 11 bases separated the two germline ends. The CDR3 DNA is TGTGCCAGCAGTTTATCCTCAGAGGGAAATCAGCCCCAGCATTTT. This sequence encodes CASSLSSEGNQPQHF.

The J gene is TRBJ2-1, the V gene TRBV10-3, with 10 bases that match TRBD2. V gave up 5 bases and J gave up 1 base; unmatched junction bases: 11. CDR1 is ENHRY, CDR2 SYGVKD, per germline. CDR3 length: 18 amino acids. CDR3 region: CAISRERLAGESYNEQFF. The CDR3 DNA reads as TGTGCCATCAGTAGAGAGAGGCTAGCGGGAGAGTCCTACAATGAGCAGTTCTTC.

V and J are TRBV28 and TRBJ2-7; 8 bases map to TRBD2. The V segment lost 6 bases and the J segment 0 bases; nucleotides outside the gene matches: 7. Looked up from germline, CDR1 is MDHEN and CDR2 is SYDVKM. CDR3 length: 15 amino acids. The DNA for the CDR3 is TGTGCCAGCAGCGAGACTAGCGTGAACTCCTACGAGCAGTACTTC. Its translation is CASSETSVNSYEQYF.

This sequence joins TRBV4-1 and TRBJ2-1; 13 bases line up with TRBD2. This CDR3 comprises 17 residues. The V gene end was trimmed by 0 bases and the J gene end by 4 bases; junction bases not matched to a gene: 3. The germline gives CDR1 MGHRA, CDR2 YSYEKL. The CDR3, as DNA: TGCGCCAGCAGCCAAGATCGGACTAGCGGGAGTTACAATGAGCAGTTCTTC. Amino acid sequence: CASSQDRTSGSYNEQFF.